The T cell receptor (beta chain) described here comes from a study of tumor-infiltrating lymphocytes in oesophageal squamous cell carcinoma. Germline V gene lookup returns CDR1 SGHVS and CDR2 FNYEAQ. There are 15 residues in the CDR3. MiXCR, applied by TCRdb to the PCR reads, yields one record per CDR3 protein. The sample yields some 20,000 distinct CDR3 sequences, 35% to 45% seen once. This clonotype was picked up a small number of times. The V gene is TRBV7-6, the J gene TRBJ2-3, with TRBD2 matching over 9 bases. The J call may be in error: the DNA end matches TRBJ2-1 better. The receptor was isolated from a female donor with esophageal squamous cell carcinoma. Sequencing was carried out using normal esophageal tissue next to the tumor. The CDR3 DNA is TGTGCCAGCAGCTTAGCTAGCGGGAGATACAATGAGCAGTTCTTC. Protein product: CASSLASGRYNEQFF.